This T cell receptor beta chain was documented in a study of shared clonotypes between healthy human individuals. Germline V gives CDR1 SGHRS, CDR2 YFSETQ. The CDR3 spans 13 residues. Trimming left V 1 base short and J 3 bases short, with 7 bases between. The method was immunoSEQ multiplex PCR; TCRdb's version includes in-frame clones alone and lacks a portion of them. Found here are 2.5 million or so clones, about 92% of them singletons; the top ten hold around 0.14%. About this clone: Additional DNA sequences in this sample encode the identical CDR3.

Sequencing was performed on naive CD4+ T cells sorted from blood. The subset: CD45RA+ positively selected. This sequence originates from a man younger than 30 in good health. The chain couples TRBV5-1 to TRBJ2-5; the D gene is possibly TRBD2 (5 bases). As DNA, the CDR3 is TGCGCCAGCAGCTTGCGGGGAGAAGAGACCCAGTACTTC. Its translation: CASSLRGEETQYF.